Below, 3 T cell receptor beta chains from the same sample are listed, as sequenced in a study of persistence of HIV-infected CD4 T cells. An overlapping HIV-1 Gag peptide pool stimulated these cells at roughly 1 ug/peptide/mL. Responding CD4+ T cells were sorted by upregulation of both CD40 ligand and CD69. No antigens are known for them. Sequencing used immunoSEQ version 4 in survey mode. Clones were read by immunoSEQ multiplex PCR, and TCRdb kept only the in-frame ones, dropping some. Seen here are fewer than 40,000 clones, approximately 70% observed once, and the top ten hold more than 1.2%. The input for sequencing was CD4+ T cells sorted from PBMCs after approximately 20-hour stimulation, taken from a patient who received antiretroviral therapy. All receptors derive from an adult man with HIV who was CMV-seropositive.

Notes on this clone: One end of the junction does not line up with germline, which may come from a read error. The chain couples TRBV4-1 to TRBJ1-2; D perhaps matches TRBD1 (6 bases). Germline values: CDR1 MGHRA, CDR2 YSYEKL. This CDR3 spans 12 amino acids. CDR3 loop: CASSQVANRVHF. For the CDR3, the DNA is TGCGCCAGCAGCCAAGTAGCAAACAGGGTCCACTTC.

This clone appeared a few times. The chain has TRBV6-5 and TRBJ2-1; no reliable D call. This CDR3 is 13 amino acids long. V was shortened by 7 bases and J by 5 bases, with 12 bases between the two germline ends. Looked up from germline, CDR1 is MNHEY and CDR2 is SVGAGI. This CDR3 is CASMLAANNEQFF. DNA of the CDR3: TGTGCCAGCATGTTGGCAGCGAACAATGAGCAGTTCTTC.

Points on this clone: The same CDR3 can be traced to other DNA sequences in this sample. The chain carries TRBV5-6 and TRBJ2-7; the D is unclear. The CDR3 has 13 amino acids. The germline gives CDR1 SGHDT, CDR2 YYEEEE. The V gene lost 1 base and the J gene lost 1 base, with 6 bases spanning the gap. The CDR3 here is CASSLRDSYEQYF. Written as DNA, the CDR3 is TGTGCCAGCAGCTTGAGAGATTCCTACGAGCAGTACTTC.